This T cell receptor beta chain came from a study of cytomegalovirus exposure and HLA in healthy donors. For the study at large: Earlier sequencing of some 170 million T cells yielded 100 million to 120 million unique TCR beta sequences.

The CDR3 loop spans 15 amino acids. Unmatched junction bases numbered 4, after V lost 5 bases and J lost 4 bases. Per germline, CDR1 SGHTA and CDR2 FQGTGA. This clone has only a few counts. Its matching antigen is unknown. Primers for the PCR totalled 60 Vbeta and 13 Jbeta. TCRdb's table, derived via immunoSEQ multiplex PCR, lists solely in-frame clones and lacks some. The sample has roughly 120,000 clones, roughly 68% seen once; the top ten hold around 4.2%. Findings and caveats of the study: Productive rates of about 87% or about 30% were seen for most TCR beta V segments in an earlier analysis. The investigators catalogued 180 or so TCR beta chains as cytomegalovirus-associated.

The source of this sequence is a woman between 50 and 59 years old in good health and CMV-seropositive. Sequencing used PBMCs. The rearrangement joins TRBV7-3 to TRBJ2-1, with 11 bases lining up with TRBD2. The CDR3 nucleotides read TGTGCCAGCAGCCCTAGCGGGGGGCCGTACAATGAGCAGTTCTTC. Encoded protein: CASSPSGGPYNEQFF.